This T cell receptor beta chain was recorded in a study of human T cells and chemical hapten exposure. Regarding the study as a whole: The formation of large CDR3 similarity clusters by expanded TCRs significantly exceeded that of controls. Those TCRs sitting above 1 in 1000 frequency stayed the same with DPC sensitization.

V was trimmed by 6 bases and J by 8 bases, leaving 19 bases between them. This CDR3 is built from 14 residues. Per the germline V gene, CDR1 is MNHEY and CDR2 is SVGEGT. This clonotype was recorded many times. The antigen is undetermined. In the authors' methods: Samples contained a median of approximately 100,000 TCRs, with a range of roughly 23,224 to 700,000. Using its own MiXCR run on the RACE reads, TCRdb lists one record per CDR3 protein. Clone size and V and J calls follow TCRdb, not the original study. The profile shows 300,000 to 400,000 distinct CDR3 sequences, around 6.9% of them singletons. Time point noted: patch test 1, 2 weeks after DPC sensitization. Treatment specified: therapeutic diphenylcyclopropenone sensitization with weekly scalp DPC. Before extraction, the whole blood was not fractionated, and total RNA was taken from it.

The source was whole blood, collected in connection with sensitization to the hapten diphenylcyclopropenone (DPC). The sequence was collected from a woman younger than 35 with alopecia areata. Some clones in this sample may be carry-over from other donors' samples. The V call is TRBV6-2 or TRBV6-3, the J call TRBJ1-1, with D possibly matching TRBD1 (6 bases). This CDR3 reads CASSRADRFPEAFF. As DNA, the CDR3 is TGTGCCAGCAGCCGAGCCGACAGGTTCCCCGAAGCTTTCTTT.